This TCR beta chain was recorded in a study of Ad26.COV2.S vaccination and SARS-CoV-2 variants. The germline gives CDR1 MDHEN, CDR2 SYDVKM. This CDR3 contains 13 residues. V gave up 3 bases and J gave up 4 bases, with 8 bases separating them. TCRdb keeps only in-frame clones here, not all; method: immunoSEQ multiplex PCR. The data show roughly 400,000 clones, about 92% seen once. Treatment defined: around 19 received Ad26.COV2.S at low or high dose, single or two shots; 5 received placebo; per-sample allocation not given. Day 63 after the first injection of vaccine or placebo was the sampling time. J is TRBJ2-3 and V is TRBV28; maybe TRBD2 (6 bases). The specimen comprised peripheral blood, sampled in a trial of Ad26.COV2.S vaccine versus placebo. The TCR sequence derives from a person aged 18 to 59 who received the Ad26.COV2.S COVID-19 vaccine or a placebo. The CDR3 coding sequence is TGTGCCAGCAGTTTGGGGGGTTCAGATACGCAGTATTTT. It encodes CASSLGGSDTQYF.